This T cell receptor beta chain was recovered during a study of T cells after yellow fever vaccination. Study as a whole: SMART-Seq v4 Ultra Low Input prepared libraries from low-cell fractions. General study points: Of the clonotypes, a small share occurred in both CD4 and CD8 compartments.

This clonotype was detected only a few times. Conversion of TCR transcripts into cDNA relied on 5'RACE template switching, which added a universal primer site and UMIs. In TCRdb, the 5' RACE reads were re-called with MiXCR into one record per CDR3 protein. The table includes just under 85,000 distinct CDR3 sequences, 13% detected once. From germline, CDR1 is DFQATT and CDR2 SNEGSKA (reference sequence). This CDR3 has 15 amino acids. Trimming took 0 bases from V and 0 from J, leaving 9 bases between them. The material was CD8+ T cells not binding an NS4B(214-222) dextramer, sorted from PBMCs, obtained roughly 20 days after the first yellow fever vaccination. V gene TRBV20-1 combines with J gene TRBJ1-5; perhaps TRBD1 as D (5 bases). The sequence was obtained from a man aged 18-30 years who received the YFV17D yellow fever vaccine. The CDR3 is CSARDGTYSNQPQHF. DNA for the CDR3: TGCAGTGCTAGAGATGGGACCTATAGCAATCAGCCCCAGCATTTT.